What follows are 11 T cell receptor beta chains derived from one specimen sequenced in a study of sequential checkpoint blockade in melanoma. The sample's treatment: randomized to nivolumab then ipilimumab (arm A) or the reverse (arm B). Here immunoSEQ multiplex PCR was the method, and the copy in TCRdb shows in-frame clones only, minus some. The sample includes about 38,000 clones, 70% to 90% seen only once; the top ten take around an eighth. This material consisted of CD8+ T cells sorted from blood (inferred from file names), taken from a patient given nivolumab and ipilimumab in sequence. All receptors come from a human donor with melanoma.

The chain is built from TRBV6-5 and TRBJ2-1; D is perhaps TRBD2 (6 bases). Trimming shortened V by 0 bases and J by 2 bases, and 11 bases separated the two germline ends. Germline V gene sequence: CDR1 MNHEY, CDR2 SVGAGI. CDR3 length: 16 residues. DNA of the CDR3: TGTGCCAGCAGTTACTCCGGGGGACGCCCCTACAATGAGCAGTTCTTC. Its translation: CASSYSGGRPYNEQFF.

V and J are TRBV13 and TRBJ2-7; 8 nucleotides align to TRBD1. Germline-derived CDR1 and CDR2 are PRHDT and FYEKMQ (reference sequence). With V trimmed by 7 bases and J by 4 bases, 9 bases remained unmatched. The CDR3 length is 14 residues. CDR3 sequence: CASTRQGMGYEQYV. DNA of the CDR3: TGTGCCAGCACCCGACAGGGGATGGGGTACGAGCAGTACGTC.

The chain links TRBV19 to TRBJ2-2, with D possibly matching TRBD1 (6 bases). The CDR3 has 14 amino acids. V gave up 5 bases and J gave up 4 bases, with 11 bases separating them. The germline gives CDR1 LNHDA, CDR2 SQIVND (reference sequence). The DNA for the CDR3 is TGTGCCAGTAGTCTTCAGGGGCTCACCGGGGAGCTGTTTTTT. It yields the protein CASSLQGLTGELFF.

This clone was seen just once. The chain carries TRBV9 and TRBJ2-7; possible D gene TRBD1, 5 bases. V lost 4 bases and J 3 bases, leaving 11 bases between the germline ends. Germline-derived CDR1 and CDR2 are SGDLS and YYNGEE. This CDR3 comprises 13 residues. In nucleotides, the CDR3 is TGTGCCAGCAGCCCCAGCACAGGCTACGAGCAGTACTTC. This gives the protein CASSPSTGYEQYF.

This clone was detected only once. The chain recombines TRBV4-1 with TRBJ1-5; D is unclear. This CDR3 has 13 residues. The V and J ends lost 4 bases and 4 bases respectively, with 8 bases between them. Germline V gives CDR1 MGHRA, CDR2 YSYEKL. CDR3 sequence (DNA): TGCGCCAGCAGCCGCGTACTAAATCAGCCCCAGCATTTT. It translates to CASSRVLNQPQHF.

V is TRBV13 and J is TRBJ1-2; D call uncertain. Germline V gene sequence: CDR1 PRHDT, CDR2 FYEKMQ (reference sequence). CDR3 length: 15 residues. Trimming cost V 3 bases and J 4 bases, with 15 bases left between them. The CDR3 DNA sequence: TGTGCCAGCAGCTTTAAAGGAGGTATGGGCTATGGCTACACCTTC. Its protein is CASSFKGGMGYGYTF.

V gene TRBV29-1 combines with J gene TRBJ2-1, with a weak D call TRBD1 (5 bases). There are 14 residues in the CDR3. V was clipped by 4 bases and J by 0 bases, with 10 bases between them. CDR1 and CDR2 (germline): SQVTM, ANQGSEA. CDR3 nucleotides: TGCAGCGTTGCAGGGCCCAGCTCCTACAATGAGCAGTTCTTC. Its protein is CSVAGPSSYNEQFF.

The CDR3 nucleotides read TGTGCCAGCAGCTTGGACTCCTCGGGCCAAAACATTCAGTACTTC. Encoded protein: CASSLDSSGQNIQYF. The chain combines TRBV27 with TRBJ2-4, with D tentatively TRBD2 (5 bases). This CDR3 has 15 amino acids. Germline V gives CDR1 MNHEY, CDR2 SMNVEV (reference sequence). The V end was cut by 6 bases, the J end by 5 bases, with 17 bases between.

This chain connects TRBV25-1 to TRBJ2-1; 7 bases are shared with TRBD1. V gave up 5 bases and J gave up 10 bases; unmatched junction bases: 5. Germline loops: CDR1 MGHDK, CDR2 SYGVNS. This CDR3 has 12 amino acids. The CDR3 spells CASSLGGGEQFF. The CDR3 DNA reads TGTGCCAGCAGTCTAGGGGGCGGGGAGCAGTTCTTC.

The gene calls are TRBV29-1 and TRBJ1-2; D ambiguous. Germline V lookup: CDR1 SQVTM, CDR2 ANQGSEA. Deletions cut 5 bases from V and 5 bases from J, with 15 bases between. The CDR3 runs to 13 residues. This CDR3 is CSVNPPQFYGYTF. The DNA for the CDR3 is TGCAGCGTTAACCCCCCACAGTTTTATGGCTACACCTTC.

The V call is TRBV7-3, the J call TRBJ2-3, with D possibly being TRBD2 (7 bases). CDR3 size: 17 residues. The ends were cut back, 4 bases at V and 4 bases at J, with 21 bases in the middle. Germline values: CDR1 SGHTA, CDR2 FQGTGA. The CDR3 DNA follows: TGTGCCAGCAGCTCCGGGGGGCCAGGGATTCGACCAGATACGCAGTATTTT. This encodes CASSSGGPGIRPDTQYF.